This is a list of T cell receptor beta chains from one sample in a study of T cells expressing NK-cell markers. TCRdb re-called the 5' RACE reads and catalogs CDR3 proteins one per entry, DNA excluded. This sample's table reports approximately 460,000 distinct CDR3 sequences. Sequences were obtained from blood T cells: a sorted CD56 or NKG2C T cell subset, CD4+ or CD8+ T cells, or bulk PBMC T cells (not recorded which). The receptors come from a woman aged 18-70 years in good health. Each CDR3 is given with its conserved first and last residue.

V gene	J gene	CDR3 protein
TRBV5-6	TRBJ1-2	CASSRTGTHYGYTF
TRBV25-1	TRBJ2-1	CASQESNDNEQFF
TRBV7-9	TRBJ1-3	CASSPPGRASVNTIYF
TRBV7-8	TRBJ1-2	CASSLTGGDSGDGYTF
TRBV7-6	TRBJ1-1	CASSPLAEAFF
TRBV12-3/TRBV12-4	TRBJ2-1	CASSFRQYNEQFF
TRBV6-5	TRBJ1-2	CASSYDRGLDYGYTF
TRBV10-3	TRBJ2-7	CAISEGQGGYEQYF
TRBV20-1	TRBJ2-7	CSASPPGPKGEQYF
TRBV30	TRBJ1-4	CAGATTEKLFF
TRBV25-1	TRBJ2-5	CASTLAGAQETQYF
TRBV3-1	TRBJ2-3	CASSNTDTQYF
TRBV6-1	TRBJ2-7	CASSPIGGSESYEQYF
TRBV5-3	TRBJ2-1	CARSFPLAGFSYNEQFF
TRBV7-2	TRBJ2-3	CASSWRTGAKDTQYF
TRBV7-6	TRBJ2-5	CASRGRLETQYF
TRBV24-1	TRBJ2-7	CATSGRTSGDEQYF
TRBV7-2	TRBJ1-2	CASSFSVNYGYTF
TRBV6-2/TRBV6-3	TRBJ2-2	CASSRVETGELFF
TRBV20-1	TRBJ1-4	CSARDSGGEGEKLFF
TRBV6-6	TRBJ2-5	CASSYAEETQYF
TRBV28	TRBJ1-1	CASSPNRGGGNTEAFF
TRBV20-1	TRBJ2-5	CSARASGIMEETQYF
TRBV12-3/TRBV12-4	TRBJ2-1	CASSPGSSNEQFF
TRBV5-1	TRBJ2-3	CASSLAGQGENTQYF
TRBV20-1	TRBJ2-1	CSAPTSTPSEQFF
TRBV3-1	TRBJ1-1	CASSQDRTGGVFGAFF
TRBV6-1	TRBJ2-1	CASSRGTGGGNEQFF
TRBV6-5	TRBJ2-1	CASSYSDTSYNEQFF
TRBV20-1	TRBJ2-4	CSASGGGSGLNIQYF
TRBV18	TRBJ2-1	CASSPSQGYYNEQFF
TRBV9	TRBJ2-3	CASSVSGITDTQYF
TRBV11-2	TRBJ2-4	CASRETSGGRNIQYF
TRBV28	TRBJ2-3	CASSFRGAHTDTQYF
TRBV7-2	TRBJ1-2	CASSPRMDGYTF
TRBV15	TRBJ1-4	CATSGRTPEKLFF
TRBV2	TRBJ2-3	CASSGGGGTDTQYF